The clone carrying this T cell receptor beta chain has a single count. This sample is drawn from a study of blood T cell repertoires in COVID-19. The repertoire was sequenced with immunoSEQ multiplex PCR; TCRdb's copy has only in-frame clones and lacks some. The sample contains roughly 110,000 clones, 65% to 85% of which appear only once. The sequenced material came from peripheral blood. This TCR came from a woman aged 70-85 years with acute or convalescent COVID-19.

The CDR3, as DNA: TGCGCCAGCAGTGACTCCCCCTATGGCTACACCTTC. Its protein product is CASSDSPYGYTF. The gene calls are TRBV10-2 and TRBJ1-2, with unresolved D. CDR3 length: 12 residues. The germline V gene encodes CDR1 WSHSY and CDR2 SAAADI. V was shortened by 3 bases and J by 4 bases, with 6 bases between the two germline ends.